This passage covers 4 T cell receptor beta chains from one sample sequenced in a study of T cell responses to AZD1222 COVID-19 vaccine. The data were produced by immunoSEQ multiplex PCR, yet TCRdb's version contains in-frame clones alone and is incomplete. The data hold about 73,000 clones, with about nine tenths observed a single time. The sample was peripheral blood, taken 28 days after the second AZD1222 dose. Every receptor here comes from an adult who received the AZD1222 COVID-19 vaccine.

V and J are TRBV9 and TRBJ1-2; D is possibly TRBD1 (5 bases). Trimming removed 0 bases from V and 7 bases from J, with 13 bases in between. Per germline, CDR1 SGDLS and CDR2 YYNGEE. The CDR3 runs to 14 residues. CDR3 bases: TGTGCCAGCAGCGTAGGTACAGACAGCCCTGGCTACACCTTC. Encoded protein: CASSVGTDSPGYTF.

The chain uses TRBV28 and TRBJ1-5, with D tentatively TRBD1 (6 bases). The germline gives CDR1 MDHEN, CDR2 SYDVKM. The CDR3 consists of 14 residues. V lost 4 bases and J 6 bases, leaving 13 bases between the germline ends. For the CDR3, the DNA is TGTGCCAGCAGTTCCACAGGGATATTTCAGCCCCAGCATTTT. Translating gives CASSSTGIFQPQHF.

The chain joins TRBV3-1 (or the pseudogene TRBV3-2) to TRBJ2-6, with a possible D match to TRBD1 (6 bases). The CDR3 has 15 amino acids. The V end was cut by 5 bases, the J end by 2 bases, with 10 bases between. The germline V gene has CDR1 LGHDT and CDR2 YNNKEL (reference sequence). CDR3 amino acids: CASSADRTGANVLTF. DNA for the CDR3: TGTGCCAGCAGCGCCGACAGGACTGGGGCCAACGTCCTGACTTTC.

CDR3 bases: TGCGCCAGCAGCCCGGCGACCCTGAACACTGAAGCTTTCTTT. Translated: CASSPATLNTEAFF. The rearrangement links TRBV4-1 to TRBJ1-1; no clear D. Germline V gives CDR1 MGHRA, CDR2 YSYEKL. The CDR3 spans 14 residues. Trimming took off 4 bases at V and 0 bases at J, with 9 bases between the two ends.